This TCR beta chain was retrieved from a study of human T cells and chemical hapten exposure. On the study more broadly: Patches that contained 0.01% DPC were applied to the upper back and read at 6 days. Enrolled patients were predominantly female and had alopecia areata, totalis or universalis. Largely, small differences in pooled library volume made per-sample TCR yields vary. Whole-study findings and limits: Significantly more large CDR3 similarity clusters arose among expanded TCRs than among controls.

TCRdb recomputed calls from the RACE reads with MiXCR, one row per CDR3 protein. The sample gives around 62,000 distinct CDR3 sequences, 6.5% to 8.5% of which show up once; around 1.6% is in the top ten. This clonotype was counted many times. Antigen specificity is unknown. In germline, CDR1 is SGHAT, CDR2 FQNNGV. With 4 bases clipped from V and 5 bases from J, the junction kept 9 bases outside the gene matches. This CDR3 has 15 residues. Time point meaning: pre-sensitization, week 0. Treatment specified: therapeutic diphenylcyclopropenone sensitization with weekly scalp DPC. This TCR came from a young woman with alopecia areata. Some clones in this sample may be carry-over from other donors' samples. This sample comprised whole blood, obtained in connection with sensitization to the hapten diphenylcyclopropenone (DPC). The chain recombines TRBV11-2 with TRBJ1-2, with 8 bases lining up with TRBD1. The CDR3 is CASSSGQGSIYGYTF. In DNA, the CDR3 is TGTGCCAGCAGCTCCGGACAGGGATCTATATATGGCTACACCTTC. The whole variable domain, remainder taken from reference TRBV11-2 and TRBJ1-2, is EAGVAQSPRYKIIEKRQSVAFWCNPISGHATLYWYQQILGQGPKLLIQFQNNGVVDDSQLPKDRFSAERLKGVDSTLKIQPAKLEDSAVYLCASSSGQGSIYGYTFGSGTRLTVV.